A single sample is the source of the 32 T cell receptor beta chains below, sequenced in a study of blood T cells in healthy people across ages. Next came a second PCR, run for roughly 6 to 11 cycles, which used a sample-barcoded 5' primer along with a J-beta primer mix. A single record per CDR3 protein comes from TCRdb applying MiXCR to the 5' RACE reads. The data hold roughly 800,000 distinct CDR3 sequences, with just under 25% observed a single time. This sample was also put to use in a study of T cells of mothers and their children.

Sequences were obtained from blood. These receptors were collected from a boy aged 5-17 years in good health.

The chain carries TRBV4-1 and TRBJ2-3; tentatively, D is TRBD1 or TRBD2 (6 bases each). Germline assignment: CDR1 MGHRA and CDR2 YSYEKL. V dropped 4 bases and J dropped 6 bases, with 23 bases sitting between them. The CDR3 runs 17 residues. The CDR3 sequence: CASSPNAGHQSRDTQYF. In nucleotides, the CDR3 is TGCGCCAGCAGCCCGAACGCGGGACATCAAAGTAGGGATACGCAGTATTTT.

The rearrangement links TRBV29-1 to TRBJ2-5; 13 positions agree with TRBD2. Gene TRBJ2-7 matches the end of the DNA better, so the J call may be wrong. The germline V gene encodes CDR1 SQVTM and CDR2 ANQGSEA. The CDR3 has 17 residues. CDR3 in amino acids: CSVEGGTSGARSYEQYF. CDR3 DNA sequence: TGCAGCGTTGAAGGGGGGACTAGCGGGGCTCGCTCCTACGAGCAGTACTTC.

This clonotype was counted many times. The V call is TRBV19, the J call TRBJ1-1, with D unclear. This CDR3 is 13 amino acids long. Germline assignment: CDR1 LNHDA and CDR2 SQIVND (reference sequence). Trimming shortened V by 3 bases and J by 1 base, and 6 bases separated the two germline ends. The CDR3 here is CASSISGNTEAFF. CDR3 DNA sequence: TGTGCCAGTAGTATTAGTGGGAACACTGAAGCTTTCTTT.

The chain couples TRBV7-3 to TRBJ2-3; D may be TRBD1 (6 bases). Trimming shortened V by 3 bases and J by 0 bases, and 13 bases separated the two germline ends. CDR1 SGHTA and CDR2 FQGTGA come from the germline V gene. This CDR3 region has 16 residues. In DNA form, the CDR3 reads TGTGCCAGCAGCTTGGGGGCCCCGAGTAGCACAGATACGCAGTATTTT. This codes for CASSLGAPSSTDTQYF. The full variable domain, its missing parts supplied by reference TRBV7-3 and TRBJ2-3, is GAGVSQTPSNKVTEKGKYVELRCDPISGHTALYWYRQSLGQGPEFLIYFQGTGAADDSGLPNDRFFAVRPEGSVSTLKIQRTERGDSAVYLCASSLGAPSSTDTQYFGPGTRLTVL.

This clonotype occurred a few times. The V gene is TRBV9, the J gene TRBJ2-5; D may correspond to TRBD1 or TRBD2 (6 bases each). The tail of the sequence fits TRBJ2-1 better, so the J call may be wrong. Germline V CDR1 and CDR2: SGDLS, YYNGEE. The CDR3 length is 15 residues. The CDR3 here is CASSVSGAGNNEQFF. CDR3 DNA: TGTGCCAGCAGCGTATCAGGGGCGGGAAACAATGAGCAGTTCTTC.

This chain joins TRBV3-1 and TRBJ2-1, with 9 bases identical to TRBD2. Gene TRBJ2-5 matches the end of the DNA better, so the J call may be wrong. The CDR3 is 15 amino acids. Germline values: CDR1 LGHDT, CDR2 YNNKEL (reference sequence). The CDR3 here is CASSHSGRSLETQYF. Here the CDR3 DNA reads TGTGCCAGCAGCCACAGCGGGAGGAGTCTGGAGACCCAGTACTTC.

In regard to this clonotype: A much larger clone lies one base from this, so it may be a read error. The gene calls are TRBV3-1 and TRBJ1-4, with D perhaps TRBD1 (6 bases). The length of the CDR3 is 14 residues. V dropped 4 bases and J dropped 1 base, with 7 bases sitting between them. Germline CDR1 reads LGHDT; CDR2 reads YNNKEL (reference sequence). The CDR3 DNA is TGTGCCAGCAGCCGGACAGTAACTAATGAAAAACTGTTTTTT. Protein: CASSRTVTNEKLFF.

This chain connects TRBV28 to TRBJ1-6, with 8 bases matching TRBD1. This CDR3 spans 16 amino acids. Unmatched junction bases numbered 11, after V lost 6 bases and J lost 7 bases. Germline V gene sequence: CDR1 MDHEN, CDR2 SYDVKM. As DNA, the CDR3 is TGTGCCAGCAGGTTGCAGGGGGCGGGTGAAAATTCACCCCTCCACTTT. Protein: CASRLQGAGENSPLHF.

The gene calls are TRBV5-1 and TRBJ2-6; the D is unclear. V was trimmed by 3 bases and J by 0 bases, leaving 13 bases between them. This CDR3 is 17 amino acids long. Germline V CDR1 and CDR2: SGHRS, YFSETQ. The CDR3 region has the DNA TGCGCCAGCAGCTCCCCCATACTGAGCTCTGGGGCCAACGTCCTGACTTTC. This encodes CASSSPILSSGANVLTF.

This chain joins TRBV7-2 and TRBJ2-7, with unresolved D. This CDR3 contains 13 residues. V lost 5 bases to trimming and J lost 4 bases, with 12 bases between them. CDR1 and CDR2 (germline): SGHTA, FQGNSA. The CDR3 region has the DNA TGTGCCAGCAGCCCCCGACCGCGTTACGAGCAGTACTTC. Translated, it gives CASSPRPRYEQYF. The full variable domain, its missing parts supplied by reference TRBV7-2 and TRBJ2-7, is GAGVSQSPSNKVTEKGKDVELRCDPISGHTALYWYRQSLGQGLEFLIYFQGNSAPDKSGLPSDRFSAERTGGSVSTLTIQRTQQEDSAVYLCASSPRPRYEQYFGPGTRLTVT.

This clonotype was seen a handful of times. The chain is built from TRBV20-1 and TRBJ2-7; TRBD2 matches at 11 bases. This CDR3 has 16 amino acids. V dropped 6 bases and J dropped 4; count of bases not matched to a gene: 14. The V gene's germline CDR1 is DFQATT and CDR2 SNEGSKA (reference sequence). The DNA for the CDR3 is TGCAGTGCGATATCGCCGGGACTAGCGGCGGATTACGAGCAGTACTTC. Its translation: CSAISPGLAADYEQYF.

This clonotype has more than one count but fewer than ten. The chain joins TRBV15 to TRBJ2-7; D is possibly TRBD2 (5 bases). Trimming pared 5 bases from V and 6 bases from J, leaving 11 bases between. Germline lookup yields CDR1 LNHNV and CDR2 YYDKDF (reference sequence). The CDR3 runs 12 residues. The CDR3, as DNA: TGTGCCACCAGCGGAACGGGATTCGAGCAGTACTTC. Encoded protein: CATSGTGFEQYF.

This clonotype was observed a handful of times. The V gene is TRBV15, the J gene TRBJ2-6; D uncertain. Deletions cut 4 bases from V and 4 bases from J, with 11 bases between. This CDR3 is 15 amino acids long. Germline lookup yields CDR1 LNHNV and CDR2 YYDKDF (reference sequence). The CDR3 loop reads CATSKLNAGANVLTF. The CDR3 coding sequence is TGTGCCACCAGCAAGCTCAACGCGGGGGCCAACGTCCTGACTTTC.

CDR3 in amino acids: CASRGTTDTQYF. In nucleotides, the CDR3 is TGTGCCAGCAGGGGAACCACAGATACGCAGTATTTT. The genes are TRBV9 and TRBJ2-3; D remains ambiguous. From germline, CDR1 is SGDLS and CDR2 YYNGEE. The CDR3 spans 12 residues. Trimming pared 5 bases from V and 2 bases from J, leaving 6 bases between.

The chain uses TRBV10-3 and TRBJ2-5, with TRBD1 identical over 7 bases. Germline assignment: CDR1 ENHRY and CDR2 SYGVKD. The V segment lost 6 bases and the J segment 5 bases; nucleotides outside the gene matches: 9. The CDR3 spans 14 residues. The CDR3: CAIRIPGGQETQYF. The CDR3 DNA reads TGTGCCATCAGGATTCCAGGGGGTCAGGAGACCCAGTACTTC.

This clonotype has a handful of counts. The rearrangement uses TRBV29-1 and TRBJ1-2; 9 bases line up with TRBD1. The CDR3 length is 17 residues. CDR1 SQVTM and CDR2 ANQGSEA come from the germline V gene. J was trimmed by 1 base and V by 2 bases; bases with no gene match: 11. DNA of the CDR3: TGCAGCGTTGAAAGTTTGGGACAGGGTGCAAGTAACTATGGCTACACCTTC. Translating it yields CSVESLGQGASNYGYTF.

The V call is TRBV20-1, the J call TRBJ2-1; D perhaps matches TRBD2 (6 bases). Germline V gives CDR1 DFQATT, CDR2 SNEGSKA (reference sequence). V was trimmed by 3 bases and J by 2 bases, leaving 14 bases between them. The CDR3 runs 15 residues. The CDR3 DNA follows: TGCAGTGCTAGTGGTCAAGCGGGTGCCTACAATGAGCAGTTCTTC. This translates into CSASGQAGAYNEQFF.

This chain connects TRBV6-1 to TRBJ2-3, with D unclear. The V end was cut by 7 bases, the J end by 6 bases, with 23 bases between. This CDR3 spans 16 amino acids. In germline, CDR1 is MNHNS, CDR2 SASEGT. The CDR3 DNA sequence: TGTGCCAGCATTTCCCGGCCCGCGGTCGCCCGGGATACGCAGTATTTT. Protein product: CASISRPAVARDTQYF.

Turning to this clonotype: A read error is likely, as this CDR3 ends without the conserved phenylalanine or tryptophan. This chain connects TRBV19 to TRBJ2-1; TRBD2 matches 11 bases. The end of the DNA is better explained by TRBJ2-5, so the J call may be wrong. Germline loops: CDR1 LNHDA, CDR2 SQIVND (reference sequence). This CDR3 comprises 15 residues. CDR3 bases: TGTGCCAGTAGCCTAGCGGGAGGCCCACGGGAGACCCAGTACCTC. Its protein product is CASSLAGGPRETQYL.

This clonotype was seen a few times. CDR3 nucleotides: TGTGCCAGCAGCTCGACAGGGAACCAAGAGACCCAGTACTTC. Translation gives CASSSTGNQETQYF. The chain links TRBV7-9 to TRBJ2-5; 7 positions agree with TRBD1. The CDR3 loop spans 14 amino acids. After removal of 4 bases from V and 0 bases from J, the junction contained 2 bases not matched to a gene. Germline loops: CDR1 SEHNR, CDR2 FQNEAQ (reference sequence).

The chain couples TRBV29-1 to TRBJ2-5, with 10 bases aligning to TRBD2. Germline V gene data show CDR1 as SQVTM and CDR2 as ANQGSEA. Trimming cost V 7 bases and J 4 bases; bases outside gene matches: 6. The CDR3 has 13 residues. The CDR3 sequence: CSGKLAGLETQYF. The CDR3 DNA sequence: TGCAGCGGGAAACTAGCGGGGCTAGAGACCCAGTACTTC.

In its sample, this clonotype was seen a few times. The chain links TRBV6-5 to TRBJ2-5; 8 bases match TRBD1. The J call may not be correct, given that the DNA end is closer to TRBJ2-1. The germline V gene has CDR1 MNHEY and CDR2 SVGAGI. This CDR3 is built from 15 residues. CDR3 coding DNA: TGTGCCAGCAGTCCGGACAGGGTAGTCTGGAATGAGCAGTTCTTC. Residues: CASSPDRVVWNEQFF.

This clonotype was detected only once. The gene calls are TRBV10-3 and TRBJ2-5; D not resolved. This CDR3 is 11 amino acids long. Germline CDR1 and CDR2: ENHRY and SYGVKD. The germline V and J ends were trimmed by 4 bases and 4 bases, with 4 bases remaining between them. The chain's CDR3 is CAISVGETQYF. DNA of the CDR3: TGTGCCATCAGTGTTGGAGAGACCCAGTACTTC.

This clonotype was counted between two and nine times. This sequence joins TRBV12-3 or TRBV12-4 and TRBJ2-7, with 10 bases lining up with TRBD2. The CDR3 is 15 amino acids. With V trimmed by 5 bases and J by 6 bases, 10 bases remained unmatched. In nucleotides, the CDR3 is TGTGCCAGCAGTCCCGTAGCGGGAGGCCCGGGCGAGCAGTACTTC. It codes for CASSPVAGGPGEQYF.

The chain carries TRBV15 and TRBJ2-1; 7 nucleotides line up with TRBD1. CDR3 length equals 14 residues. Germline V lookup: CDR1 LNHNV, CDR2 YYDKDF (reference sequence). V was clipped by 1 base and J by 3 bases; unmatched bases: 0. CDR3 coding DNA: TGTGCCACCAGCAGAGGACAGGGCTACAATGAGCAGTTCTTC. Translating gives CATSRGQGYNEQFF. The whole variable domain, filled in from reference TRBV15 and TRBJ2-1, reads DAMVIQNPRYQVTQFGKPVTLSCSQTLNHNVMYWYQQKSSQAPKLLFHYYDKDFNNEADTPDNFQSRRPNTSFCFLDIRSPGLGDTAMYLCATSRGQGYNEQFFGPGTRLTVL.

This clonotype was seen a handful of times. The rearrangement joins TRBV12-3 or TRBV12-4 to TRBJ1-4; perhaps TRBD1 as D (5 bases). V was cut by 3 bases and J by 3 bases, with 8 bases left in between. CDR3 length equals 14 residues. CDR3: CASSFEGPNEKLFF. In DNA form, the CDR3 reads TGTGCCAGCAGTTTTGAGGGGCCTAATGAAAAACTGTTTTTT.

This clonotype was counted between two and nine times. The germline gene is not matched at one end of the junction; a read error may be the cause. V usage is TRBV29-1 and J usage is TRBJ1-2, with a possible D match to TRBD1 (5 bases). This CDR3 is 11 amino acids long. Germline values: CDR1 SQVTM, CDR2 ANQGSEA. In DNA form, the CDR3 reads TGCAGCGTTGGGGTGACCTGGGGCTACGCCTTC. It translates to CSVGVTWGYAF.

Only a few counts were recorded for this clonotype. CDR3 in amino acids: CASSIDRGENTEAFF. The CDR3 DNA reads TGTGCCAGCAGCATAGACAGGGGGGAGAACACTGAAGCTTTCTTT. The V and J genes are TRBV4-2 and TRBJ1-1; 9 bases match TRBD1. The CDR3 is 15 amino acids. The junction had 5 bases not matched to a gene; V was cut back by 5 bases and J by 1 base. Per the germline V gene, CDR1 is LGHNA and CDR2 is YNFKEQ.

This chain links TRBV4-3 with TRBJ2-2, with TRBD2 as a possible D gene (6 bases). V was cut by 4 bases and J by 7 bases, with 16 bases left in between. The V gene's germline CDR1 is LGHNA and CDR2 YSLEER. CDR3 length: 15 amino acids. CDR3 amino acids: CASSLIADGLGELFF. The CDR3, as DNA: TGCGCCAGCAGCCTAATAGCGGACGGACTCGGGGAGCTGTTTTTT.

This clonotype has a handful of counts. The chain links TRBV9 to TRBJ1-2; 7 bases are shared with TRBD1. V shed 6 bases and J 6 bases; nucleotides not matched to a gene: 8. The CDR3 spans 13 residues. Germline values: CDR1 SGDLS, CDR2 YYNGEE. CDR3: CASTDRYEDGYTF. The CDR3 DNA is TGTGCCAGCACGGACAGGTATGAGGATGGCTACACCTTC.

The chain has TRBV28 and TRBJ2-5, with TRBD1 matching 7 bases. TRBJ2-1 matches the DNA end more closely, so the J call is doubtful. Germline values: CDR1 MDHEN, CDR2 SYDVKM. The CDR3 has 17 amino acids. The CDR3: CASSLPSTGVFTNEQFF. The DNA for the CDR3 is TGTGCCAGCAGTTTACCTTCTACAGGGGTATTTACAAATGAGCAGTTCTTC.

This clonotype was found a few times. The chain uses TRBV7-2 and TRBJ1-1; D not resolved. This CDR3 has 11 residues. CDR1 and CDR2 (germline): SGHTA, FQGNSA. The V end was cut by 4 bases, the J end by 6 bases, with 6 bases between. The CDR3 here is CASSSGAEAFF. Written as DNA, the CDR3 is TGTGCCAGCAGCTCTGGGGCTGAAGCTTTCTTT.